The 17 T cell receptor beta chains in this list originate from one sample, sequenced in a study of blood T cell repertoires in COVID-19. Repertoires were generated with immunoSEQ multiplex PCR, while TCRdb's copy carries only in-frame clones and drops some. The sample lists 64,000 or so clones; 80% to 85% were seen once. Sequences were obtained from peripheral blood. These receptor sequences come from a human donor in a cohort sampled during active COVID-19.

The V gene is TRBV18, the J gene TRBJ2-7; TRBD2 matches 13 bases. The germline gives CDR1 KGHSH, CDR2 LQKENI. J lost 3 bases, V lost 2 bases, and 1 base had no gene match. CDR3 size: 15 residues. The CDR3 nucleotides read TGTGCCAGCTCACCAGGGACTAGCGGGGTCTACGAGCAGTACGTC. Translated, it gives CASSPGTSGVYEQYV.

The DNA of the CDR3 is TGTGCCAGCAGCCAAGATGAGTTCGAACCGTGTGAGACCCAGTACTTC. Translation gives CASSQDEFEPCETQYF. The chain employs TRBV4-2 and TRBJ2-5; D uncertain. The germline V gene has CDR1 LGHNA and CDR2 YNFKEQ. This CDR3 comprises 16 residues. Trimming removed 0 bases from V and 5 bases from J, with 16 bases in between.

The CDR3 DNA follows: TGTGCCAGCAGTCTGGGACAGGGGGGTGAGCAGTTCTTC. It translates to CASSLGQGGEQFF. The chain links TRBV12-3 or TRBV12-4 to TRBJ2-1, with 11 bases lining up with TRBD1. The CDR3 is 13 residues long. The junction had 3 bases not matched to a gene; V was cut back by 5 bases and J by 9 bases.

This CDR3 is CASTPTPVLETQYF. CDR3 bases: TGCGCCAGCACTCCAACCCCGGTACTAGAGACCCAGTACTTC. The rearrangement joins TRBV4-1 to TRBJ2-5; D gene unclear. The V gene lost 7 bases and the J gene lost 4 bases, with 16 bases spanning the gap. In germline, CDR1 is MGHRA, CDR2 YSYEKL. The CDR3 runs 14 residues.

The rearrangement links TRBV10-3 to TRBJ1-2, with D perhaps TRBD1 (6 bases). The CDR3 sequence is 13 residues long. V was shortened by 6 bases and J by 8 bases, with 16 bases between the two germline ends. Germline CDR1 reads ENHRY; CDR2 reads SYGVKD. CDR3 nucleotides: TGTGCCATCAGGACTGCACAGGGAATCGGCTACACCTTC. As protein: CAIRTAQGIGYTF.

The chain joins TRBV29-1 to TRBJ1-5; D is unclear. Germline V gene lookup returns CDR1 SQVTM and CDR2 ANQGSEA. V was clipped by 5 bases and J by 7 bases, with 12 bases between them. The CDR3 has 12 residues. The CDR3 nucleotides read TGCAGCGTTCGGGGAGGCGGACAGCCCCAGCATTTT. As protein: CSVRGGGQPQHF.

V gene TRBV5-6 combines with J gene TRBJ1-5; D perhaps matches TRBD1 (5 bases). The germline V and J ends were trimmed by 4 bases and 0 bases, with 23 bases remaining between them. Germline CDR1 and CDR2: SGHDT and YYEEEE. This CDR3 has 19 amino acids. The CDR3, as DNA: TGTGCCAGCAGCGTGGGGACGCTCCGCGGACTTTATAGCAATCAGCCCCAGCATTTT. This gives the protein CASSVGTLRGLYSNQPQHF.

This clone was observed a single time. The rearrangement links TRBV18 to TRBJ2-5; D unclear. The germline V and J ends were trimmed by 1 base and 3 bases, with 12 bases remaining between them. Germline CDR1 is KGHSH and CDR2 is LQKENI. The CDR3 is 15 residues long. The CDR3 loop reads CASSPRLVGEETQYF. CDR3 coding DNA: TGTGCCAGCTCACCACGTCTTGTGGGCGAAGAGACCCAGTACTTC.

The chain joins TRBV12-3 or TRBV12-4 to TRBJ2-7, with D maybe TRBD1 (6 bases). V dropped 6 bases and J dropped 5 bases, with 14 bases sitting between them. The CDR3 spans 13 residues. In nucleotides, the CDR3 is TGTGCCAGCAGAGCCACAGGGTACCACGAGCAGTACTTC. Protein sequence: CASRATGYHEQYF.

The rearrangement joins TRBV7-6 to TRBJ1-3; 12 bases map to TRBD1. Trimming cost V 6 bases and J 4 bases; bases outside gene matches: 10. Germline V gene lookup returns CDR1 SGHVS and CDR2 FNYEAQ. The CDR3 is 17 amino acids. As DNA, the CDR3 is TGTGCCAGCAGACGCTTTCCGGGACAGGGGGCCGGAAACACCATATATTTT. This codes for CASRRFPGQGAGNTIYF. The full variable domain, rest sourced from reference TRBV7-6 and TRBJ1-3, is GAGVSQSPRYKVTKRGQDVALRCDPISGHVSLYWYRQALGQGPEFLTYFNYEAQQDKSGLPNDRFSAERPEGSISTLTIQRTEQRDSAMYRCASRRFPGQGAGNTIYFGEGSWLTVV.

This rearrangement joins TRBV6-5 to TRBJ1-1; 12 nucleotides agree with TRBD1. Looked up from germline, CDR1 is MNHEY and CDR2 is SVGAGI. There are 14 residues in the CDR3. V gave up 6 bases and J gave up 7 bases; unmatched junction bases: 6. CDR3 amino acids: CASSPGQGAFEAFF. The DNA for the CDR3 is TGTGCCAGCAGCCCGGGACAGGGGGCTTTTGAAGCTTTCTTT.

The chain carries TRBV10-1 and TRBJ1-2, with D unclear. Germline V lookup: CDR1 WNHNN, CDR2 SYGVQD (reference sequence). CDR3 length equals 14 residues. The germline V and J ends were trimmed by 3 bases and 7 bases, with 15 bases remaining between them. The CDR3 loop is CASSDAGRPSGYTF. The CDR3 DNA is TGCGCCAGCAGTGACGCCGGGAGGCCCTCTGGCTACACCTTC.

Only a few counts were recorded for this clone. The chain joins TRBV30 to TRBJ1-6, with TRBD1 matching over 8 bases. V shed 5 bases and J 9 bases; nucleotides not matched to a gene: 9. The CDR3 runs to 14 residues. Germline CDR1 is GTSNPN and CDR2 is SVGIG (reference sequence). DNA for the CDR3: TGTGCCTGGGTTCGCCCAGGGGGCAGTTCACCCCTCCACTTT. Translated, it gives CAWVRPGGSSPLHF.

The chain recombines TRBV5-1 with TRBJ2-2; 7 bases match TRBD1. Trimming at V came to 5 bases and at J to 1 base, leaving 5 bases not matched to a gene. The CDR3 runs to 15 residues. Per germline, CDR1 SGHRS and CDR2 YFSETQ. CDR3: CASSYRQGNTGELFF. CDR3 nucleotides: TGCGCCAGCAGTTACCGACAGGGGAACACCGGGGAGCTGTTTTTT.

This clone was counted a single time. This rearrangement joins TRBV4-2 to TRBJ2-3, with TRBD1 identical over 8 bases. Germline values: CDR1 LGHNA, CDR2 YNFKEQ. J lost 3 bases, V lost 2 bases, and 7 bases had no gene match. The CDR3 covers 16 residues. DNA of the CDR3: TGTGCCAGCAGCCAACAGACAGGGGATGGTACAGATACGCAGTATTTT. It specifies CASSQQTGDGTDTQYF.

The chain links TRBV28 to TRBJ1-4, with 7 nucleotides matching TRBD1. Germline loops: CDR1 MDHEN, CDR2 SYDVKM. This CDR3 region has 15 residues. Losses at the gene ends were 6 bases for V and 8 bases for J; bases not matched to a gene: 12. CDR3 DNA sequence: TGTGCCAGCAGACCACAGACAGGGTCTGGGGAAAAACTGTTTTTT. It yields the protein CASRPQTGSGEKLFF.

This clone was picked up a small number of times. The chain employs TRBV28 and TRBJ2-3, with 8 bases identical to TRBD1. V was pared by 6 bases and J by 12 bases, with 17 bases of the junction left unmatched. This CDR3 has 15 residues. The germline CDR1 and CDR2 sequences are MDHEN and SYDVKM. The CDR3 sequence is CASSKPGRGLGSQYF. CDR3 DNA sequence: TGTGCCAGCAGCAAACCGGGCAGGGGGCTAGGATCCCAGTATTTT.